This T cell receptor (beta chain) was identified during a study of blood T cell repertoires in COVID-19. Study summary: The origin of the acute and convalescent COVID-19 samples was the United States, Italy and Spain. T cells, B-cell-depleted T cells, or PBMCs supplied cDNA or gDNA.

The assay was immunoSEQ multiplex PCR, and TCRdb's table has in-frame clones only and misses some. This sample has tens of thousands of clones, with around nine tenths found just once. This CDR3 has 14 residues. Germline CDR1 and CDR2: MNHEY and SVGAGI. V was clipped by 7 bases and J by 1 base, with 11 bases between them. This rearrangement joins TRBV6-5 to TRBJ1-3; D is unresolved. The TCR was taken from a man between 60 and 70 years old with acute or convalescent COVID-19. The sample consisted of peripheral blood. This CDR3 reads CASTETGSGNTIYF. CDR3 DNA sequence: TGTGCCAGCACCGAAACGGGTTCTGGAAACACCATATATTTT.